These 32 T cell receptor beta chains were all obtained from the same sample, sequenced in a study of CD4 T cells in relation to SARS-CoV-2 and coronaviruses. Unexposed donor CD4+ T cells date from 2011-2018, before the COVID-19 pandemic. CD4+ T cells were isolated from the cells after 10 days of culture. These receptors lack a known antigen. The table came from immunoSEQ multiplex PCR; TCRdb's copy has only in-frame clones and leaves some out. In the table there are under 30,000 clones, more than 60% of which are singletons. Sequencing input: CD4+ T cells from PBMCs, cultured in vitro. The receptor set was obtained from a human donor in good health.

DNA for the CDR3: TGTGCCAGCAGTGACGGGGGTAGTTATCTGCAGTTCTTC. Its translation is CASSDGGSYLQFF. The rearrangement links TRBV2 to TRBJ2-1; possible D gene TRBD2, 6 bases. Per germline, CDR1 SNHLY and CDR2 FYNNEI. The CDR3 covers 13 residues. The V and J ends lost 3 bases and 12 bases respectively, with 15 bases between them.

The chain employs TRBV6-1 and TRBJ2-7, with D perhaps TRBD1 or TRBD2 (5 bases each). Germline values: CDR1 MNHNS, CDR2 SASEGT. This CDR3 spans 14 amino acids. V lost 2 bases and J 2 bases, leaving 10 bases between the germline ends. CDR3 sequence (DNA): TGTGCCAGCAGTGAAAGGGACGGGACCTACGAGCAGTACTTC. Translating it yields CASSERDGTYEQYF.

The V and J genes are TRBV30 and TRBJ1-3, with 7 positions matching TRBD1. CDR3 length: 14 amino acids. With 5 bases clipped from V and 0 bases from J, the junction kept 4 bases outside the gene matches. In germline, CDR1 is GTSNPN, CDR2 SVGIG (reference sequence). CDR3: CAWGQASSGNTIYF. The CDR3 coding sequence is TGTGCCTGGGGACAGGCCTCCTCTGGAAACACCATATATTTT.

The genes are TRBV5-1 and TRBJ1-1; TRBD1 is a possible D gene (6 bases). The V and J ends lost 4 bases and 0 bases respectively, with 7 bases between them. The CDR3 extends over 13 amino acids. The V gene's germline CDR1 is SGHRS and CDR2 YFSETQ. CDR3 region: CASSRTVNTEAFF. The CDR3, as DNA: TGCGCCAGCAGCCGGACAGTGAACACTGAAGCTTTCTTT.

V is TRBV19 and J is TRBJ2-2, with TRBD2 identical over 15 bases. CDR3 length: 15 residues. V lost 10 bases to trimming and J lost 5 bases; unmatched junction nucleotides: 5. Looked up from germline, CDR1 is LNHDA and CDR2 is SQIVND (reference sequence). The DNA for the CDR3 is TGTGCCACCGGGACTAGCGGGAGGCAGACCGGGGAGCTGTTTTTT. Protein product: CATGTSGRQTGELFF.

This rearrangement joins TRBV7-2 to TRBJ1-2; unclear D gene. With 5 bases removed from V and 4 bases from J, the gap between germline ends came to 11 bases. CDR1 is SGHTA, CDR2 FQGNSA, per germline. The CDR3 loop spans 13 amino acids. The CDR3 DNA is TGTGCCAGCAGCCCCTTTGGGTCCTATGGCTACACCTTC. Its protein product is CASSPFGSYGYTF.

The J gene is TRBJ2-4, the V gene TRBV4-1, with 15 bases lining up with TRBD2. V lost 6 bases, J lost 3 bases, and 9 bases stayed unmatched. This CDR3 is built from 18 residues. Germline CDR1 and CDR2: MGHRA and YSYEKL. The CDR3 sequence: CASSPGLAGGIDKNIQYF. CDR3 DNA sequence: TGCGCCAGCAGTCCGGGACTAGCGGGGGGAATTGACAAAAACATTCAGTACTTC.

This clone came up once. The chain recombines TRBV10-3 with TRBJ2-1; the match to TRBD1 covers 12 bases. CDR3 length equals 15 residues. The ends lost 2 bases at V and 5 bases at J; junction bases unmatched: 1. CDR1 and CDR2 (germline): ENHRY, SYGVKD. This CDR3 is CAISEGTGGHNEQFF. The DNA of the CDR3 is TGTGCCATCAGTGAGGGGACAGGGGGCCACAATGAGCAGTTCTTC.

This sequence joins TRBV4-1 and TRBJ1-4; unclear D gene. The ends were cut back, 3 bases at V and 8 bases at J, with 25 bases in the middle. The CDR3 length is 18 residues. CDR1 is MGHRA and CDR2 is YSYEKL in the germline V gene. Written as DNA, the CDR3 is TGCGCCAGCAGCCACCCGAGGATGAAGGGCGGACGTCGCGAAAAACTGTTTTTT. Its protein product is CASSHPRMKGGRREKLFF.

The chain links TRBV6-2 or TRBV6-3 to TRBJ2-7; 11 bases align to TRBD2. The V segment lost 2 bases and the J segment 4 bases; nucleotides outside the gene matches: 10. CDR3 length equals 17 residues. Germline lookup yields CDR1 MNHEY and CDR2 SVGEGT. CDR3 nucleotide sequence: TGTGCCAGCAGTTACACTAGCGGGGGACCACAAACTTACGAGCAGTACTTC. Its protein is CASSYTSGGPQTYEQYF.

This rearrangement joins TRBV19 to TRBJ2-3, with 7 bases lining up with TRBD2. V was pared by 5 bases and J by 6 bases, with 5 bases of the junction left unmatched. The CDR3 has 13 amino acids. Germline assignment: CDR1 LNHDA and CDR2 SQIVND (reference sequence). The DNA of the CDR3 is TGTGCCAGTAGTCCCCGGGGGGAGGATACGCAGTATTTT. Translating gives CASSPRGEDTQYF.

CDR3 amino acids: CASSPNGGQRQFF. In nucleotides, the CDR3 is TGTGCCAGCAGCCCGAACGGAGGCCAGCGGCAGTTCTTC. The V gene is TRBV12-3 or TRBV12-4, the J gene TRBJ2-1; tentatively, D is TRBD2 (5 bases). V was trimmed by 6 bases and J by 12 bases, leaving 18 bases between them. The CDR3 spans 13 residues.

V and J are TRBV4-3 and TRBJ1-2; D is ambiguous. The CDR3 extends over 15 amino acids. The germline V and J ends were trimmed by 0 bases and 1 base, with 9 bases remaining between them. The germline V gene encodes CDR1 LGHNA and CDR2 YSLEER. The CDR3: CASSQEADNNYGYTF. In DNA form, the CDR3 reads TGCGCCAGCAGCCAAGAAGCCGACAATAACTATGGCTACACCTTC.

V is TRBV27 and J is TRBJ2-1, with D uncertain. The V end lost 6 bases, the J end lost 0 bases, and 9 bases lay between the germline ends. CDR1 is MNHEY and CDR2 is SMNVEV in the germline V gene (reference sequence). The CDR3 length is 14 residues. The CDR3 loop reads CASRAPVSYNEQFF. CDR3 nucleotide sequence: TGTGCCAGCAGGGCGCCCGTCTCCTACAATGAGCAGTTCTTC.

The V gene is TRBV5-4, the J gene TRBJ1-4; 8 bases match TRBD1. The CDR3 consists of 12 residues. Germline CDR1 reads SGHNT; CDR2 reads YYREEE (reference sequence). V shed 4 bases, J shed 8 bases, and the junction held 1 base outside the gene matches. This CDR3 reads CASSRTGEKLFF. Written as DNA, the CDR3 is TGTGCCAGCAGCCGGACAGGGGAAAAACTGTTTTTT.

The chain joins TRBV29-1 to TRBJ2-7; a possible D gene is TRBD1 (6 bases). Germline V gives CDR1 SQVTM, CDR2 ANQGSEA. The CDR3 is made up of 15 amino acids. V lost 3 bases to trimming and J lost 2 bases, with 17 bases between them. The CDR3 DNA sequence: TGCAGCGTTGATGGGGACACCCGATCAGCCTACGAGCAGTACTTC. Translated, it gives CSVDGDTRSAYEQYF.

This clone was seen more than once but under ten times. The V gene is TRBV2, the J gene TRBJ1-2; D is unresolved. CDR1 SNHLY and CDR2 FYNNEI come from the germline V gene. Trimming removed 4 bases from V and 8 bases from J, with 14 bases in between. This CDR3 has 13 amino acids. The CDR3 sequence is CASSGGWAGGYTF. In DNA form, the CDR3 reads TGTGCCAGCAGTGGGGGTTGGGCCGGAGGCTACACCTTC. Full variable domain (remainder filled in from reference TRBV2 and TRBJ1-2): EPEVTQTPSHQVTQMGQEVILRCVPISNHLYFYWYRQILGQKVEFLVSFYNNEISEKSEIFDDQFSVERPDGSNFTLKIRSTKLEDSAMYFCASSGGWAGGYTFGSGTRLTVV.

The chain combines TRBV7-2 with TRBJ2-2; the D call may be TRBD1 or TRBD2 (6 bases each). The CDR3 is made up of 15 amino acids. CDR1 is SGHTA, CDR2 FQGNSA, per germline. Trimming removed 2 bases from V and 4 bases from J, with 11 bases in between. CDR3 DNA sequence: TGTGCCAGCAGCTTACACGGGGGCCGCACCGGGGAGCTGTTTTTT. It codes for CASSLHGGRTGELFF. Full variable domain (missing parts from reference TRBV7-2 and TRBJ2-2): GAGVSQSPSNKVTEKGKDVELRCDPISGHTALYWYRQSLGQGLEFLIYFQGNSAPDKSGLPSDRFSAERTGGSVSTLTIQRTQQEDSAVYLCASSLHGGRTGELFFGEGSRLTVL.

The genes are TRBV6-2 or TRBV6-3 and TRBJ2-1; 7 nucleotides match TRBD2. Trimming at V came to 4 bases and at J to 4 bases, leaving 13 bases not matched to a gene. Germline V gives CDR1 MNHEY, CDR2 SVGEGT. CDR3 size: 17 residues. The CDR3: CASSFKRGPNLYNEQFF. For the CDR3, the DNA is TGTGCCAGCAGTTTTAAGCGGGGCCCGAACCTTTACAATGAGCAGTTCTTC.

The CDR3 region has the DNA TGCAGCGTGAATCAGGGGGCGGGTTCACCCCTCCACTTT. Translating it yields CSVNQGAGSPLHF. The rearrangement joins TRBV29-1 to TRBJ1-6; 8 positions agree with TRBD1. CDR3 length equals 13 residues. Germline CDR1 is SQVTM and CDR2 is ANQGSEA. The V gene end was trimmed by 6 bases and the J gene end by 9 bases; junction bases not matched to a gene: 7.

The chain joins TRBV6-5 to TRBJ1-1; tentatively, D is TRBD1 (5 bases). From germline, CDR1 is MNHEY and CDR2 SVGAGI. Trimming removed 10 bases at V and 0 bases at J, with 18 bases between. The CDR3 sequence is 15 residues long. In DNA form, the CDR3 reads TGTGCCACCTCGGGACGAGGAGATTTGAACACTGAAGCTTTCTTT. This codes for CATSGRGDLNTEAFF.

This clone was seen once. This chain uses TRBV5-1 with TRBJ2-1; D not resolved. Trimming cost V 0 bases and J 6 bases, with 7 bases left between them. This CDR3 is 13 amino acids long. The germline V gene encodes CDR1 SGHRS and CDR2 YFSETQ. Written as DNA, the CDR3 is TGCGCCAGCAGCTTGGCGGTAGTCAATGAGCAGTTCTTC. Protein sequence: CASSLAVVNEQFF. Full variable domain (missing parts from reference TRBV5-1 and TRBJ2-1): KAGVTQTPRYLIKTRGQQVTLSCSPISGHRSVSWYQQTPGQGLQFLFEYFSETQRNKGNFPGRFSGRQFSNSRSEMNVSTLELGDSALYLCASSLAVVNEQFFGPGTRLTVL.

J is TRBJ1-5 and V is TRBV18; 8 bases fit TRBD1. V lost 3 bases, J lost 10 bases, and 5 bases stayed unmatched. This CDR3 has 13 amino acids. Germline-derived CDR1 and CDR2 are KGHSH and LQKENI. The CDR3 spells CASSPTGDNPQHF. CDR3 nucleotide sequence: TGTGCCAGCTCACCGACAGGGGACAACCCCCAGCATTTT. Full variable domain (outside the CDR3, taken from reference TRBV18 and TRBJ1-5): NAGVMQNPRHLVRRRGQEARLRCSPMKGHSHVYWYRQLPEEGLKFMVYLQKENIIDESGMPKERFSAEFPKEGPSILRIQQVVRGDSAAYFCASSPTGDNPQHFGDGTRLSIL.

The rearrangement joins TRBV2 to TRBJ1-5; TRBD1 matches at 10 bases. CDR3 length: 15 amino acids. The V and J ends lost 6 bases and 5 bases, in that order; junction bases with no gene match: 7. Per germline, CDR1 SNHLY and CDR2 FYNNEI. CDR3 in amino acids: CASRGGQGIYQPQHF. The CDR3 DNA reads TGTGCCAGCAGGGGGGGACAGGGGATATATCAGCCCCAGCATTTT.

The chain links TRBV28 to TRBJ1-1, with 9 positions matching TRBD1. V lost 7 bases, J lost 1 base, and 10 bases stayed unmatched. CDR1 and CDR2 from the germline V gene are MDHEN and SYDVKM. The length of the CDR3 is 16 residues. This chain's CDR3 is CASNSPGQGTNTEAFF. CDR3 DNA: TGTGCCAGCAACTCGCCGGGACAGGGTACGAACACTGAAGCTTTCTTT.

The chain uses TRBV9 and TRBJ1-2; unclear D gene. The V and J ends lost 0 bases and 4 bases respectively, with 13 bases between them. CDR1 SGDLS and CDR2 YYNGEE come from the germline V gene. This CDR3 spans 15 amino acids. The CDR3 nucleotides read TGTGCCAGCAGCGTAGATCCGACCTTCGGCTATGGCTACACCTTC. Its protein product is CASSVDPTFGYGYTF.

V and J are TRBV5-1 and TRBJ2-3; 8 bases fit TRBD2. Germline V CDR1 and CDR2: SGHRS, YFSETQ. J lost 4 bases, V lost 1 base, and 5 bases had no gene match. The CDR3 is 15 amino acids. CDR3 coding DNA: TGCGCCAGCAGCTTGAGCGGGGGAGGCGCAGATACGCAGTATTTT. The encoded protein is CASSLSGGGADTQYF.

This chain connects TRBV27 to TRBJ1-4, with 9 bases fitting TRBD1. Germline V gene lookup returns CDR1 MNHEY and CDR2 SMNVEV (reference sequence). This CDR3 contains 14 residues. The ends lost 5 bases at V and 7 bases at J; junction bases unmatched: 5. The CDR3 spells CASSKQGAVEKLFF. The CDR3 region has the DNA TGTGCCAGCAGTAAACAGGGGGCGGTTGAAAAACTGTTTTTT.

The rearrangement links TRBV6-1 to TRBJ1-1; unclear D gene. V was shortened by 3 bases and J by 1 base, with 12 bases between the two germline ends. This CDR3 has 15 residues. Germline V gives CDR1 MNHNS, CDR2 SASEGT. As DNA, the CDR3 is TGTGCCAGCAGTGATCTCGGCAGTTGGAACACTGAAGCTTTCTTT. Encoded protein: CASSDLGSWNTEAFF.

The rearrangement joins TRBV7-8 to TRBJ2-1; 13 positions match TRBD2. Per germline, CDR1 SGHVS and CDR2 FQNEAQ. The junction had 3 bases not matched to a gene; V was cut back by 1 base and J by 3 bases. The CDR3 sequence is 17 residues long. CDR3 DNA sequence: TGTGCCAGCAGCTTAGTTGGGACTAGCGGGAACTACAATGAGCAGTTCTTC. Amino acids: CASSLVGTSGNYNEQFF.

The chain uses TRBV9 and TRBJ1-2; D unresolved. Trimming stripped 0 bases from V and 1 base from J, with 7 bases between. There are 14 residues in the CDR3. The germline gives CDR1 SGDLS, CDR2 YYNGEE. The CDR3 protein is CASSVAPGNYGYTF. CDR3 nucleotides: TGTGCCAGCAGCGTAGCGCCCGGTAACTATGGCTACACCTTC.

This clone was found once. The CDR3 sequence: CASSLAVNTGELFF. The CDR3 DNA is TGTGCCAGCAGCTTAGCGGTGAACACCGGGGAGCTGTTTTTT. The J gene is TRBJ2-2, the V gene TRBV7-9; D gene unclear. Germline V CDR1 and CDR2: SEHNR, FQNEAQ (reference sequence). The V and J ends lost 0 bases and 1 base respectively, with 3 bases between them. CDR3 length equals 14 residues.